The 4 T cell receptor beta chains presented below share a single source sample, sequenced in a study of radiotherapy plus CTLA-4 blockade in lung cancer. Repertoires were generated with immunoSEQ multiplex PCR, while TCRdb's copy carries only in-frame clones and drops some. Altogether around 45,000 clones are present, around 76% being singletons, with the ten largest covering just under 8.5%. The source material was peripheral blood, sampled from a patient treated with radiotherapy plus ipilimumab. These receptors were collected from a human donor with non-small cell lung cancer who had stable disease on radiotherapy plus ipilimumab.

This clone was recorded a few times. This chain connects TRBV6-1 to TRBJ1-1; a weak D match, TRBD1 (6 bases). With 5 bases removed from V and 1 base from J, the gap between germline ends came to 11 bases. The CDR3 is 14 amino acids. The germline CDR1 and CDR2 sequences are MNHNS and SASEGT. The CDR3 here is CASSLTTGNTEAFF. The CDR3 nucleotides are TGTGCCAGCAGTTTAACGACAGGGAACACTGAAGCTTTCTTT.

This clone was counted a single time. The rearrangement links TRBV4-1 to TRBJ1-1; 8 positions agree with TRBD1. The V and J ends lost 2 bases and 6 bases, in that order; junction bases with no gene match: 5. This CDR3 spans 14 amino acids. Germline V lookup: CDR1 MGHRA, CDR2 YSYEKL. CDR3 nucleotide sequence: TGCGCCAGCAGCCAATTCCAGGGGGCACCTGAAGCTTTCTTT. It yields the protein CASSQFQGAPEAFF.

A few counts support this clone. V and J are TRBV19 and TRBJ1-3; 9 nucleotides align to TRBD1. Germline assignment: CDR1 LNHDA and CDR2 SQIVND (reference sequence). This CDR3 comprises 17 residues. Trimming at V came to 5 bases and at J to 0 bases, leaving 8 bases not matched to a gene. CDR3 DNA: TGTGCCAGTAGTCTACACAGGGGGCACAGCTCTGGAAACACCATATATTTT. Residues: CASSLHRGHSSGNTIYF.

V and J are TRBV7-9 and TRBJ1-3; D is uncertain. Germline CDR1 SEHNR, CDR2 FQNEAQ (reference sequence). The CDR3 is 18 amino acids. Trimming took off 4 bases at V and 0 bases at J, with 19 bases between the two ends. The CDR3 region is CASSYNHRQTSSGNTIYF. The CDR3 nucleotides read TGTGCCAGCAGCTACAACCACAGACAAACAAGCTCTGGAAACACCATATATTTT.